This T cell receptor beta chain was sequenced during a study of graft-versus-host responses after intestinal transplantation. Study-wide background: All of the recipients had induction that used anti-thymocyte globulin, then tacrolimus and steroids for approximately 3 years. Study results and limitations: Among recipient marrow samples, GvH clones were found; some appeared first in ileum or blood.

Libraries were prepared by immunoSEQ multiplex PCR; TCRdb keeps only in-frame clonotypes and omits some of them. The sample includes around 130,000 clones, over 85% of them seen just once. The CDR3 has 14 amino acids. Looked up from germline, CDR1 is SGHNT and CDR2 is YYREEE (reference sequence). Between the trimmed V and J ends, which lost 3 bases and 8 bases, there was a span of 14 bases. Turning to this clone: No antigen is known for it.

The material sequenced was unstimulated CD4+ T cells sorted from spleen or lymph node cells, taken before intestinal transplant. This receptor was taken from a human donor who received an intestinal transplant. The chain is built from TRBV5-4 and TRBJ2-2; perhaps TRBD1 as D (6 bases). CDR3: CASSSQTGPGELFF. Here the CDR3 DNA reads TGTGCCAGCAGCTCCCAGACAGGCCCGGGGGAGCTGTTTTTT. The full variable domain, rest sourced from reference TRBV5-4 and TRBJ2-2, is ETGVTQSPTHLIKTRGQQVTLRCSSQSGHNTVSWYQQALGQGPQFIFQYYREEENGRGNFPPRFSGLQFPNYSSELNVNALELDDSALYLCASSSQTGPGELFFGEGSRLTVL.